The next 25 T cell receptor beta chains were all read from a single sample in a study of cytomegalovirus exposure and HLA in healthy donors. Primers for the PCR totalled 60 Vbeta and 13 Jbeta. The protocol was immunoSEQ multiplex PCR, while the TCRdb copy is restricted to in-frame clones and leaves out a portion. The sample contains roughly 160,000 clones, 75% to 85% of which appear only once. Specimen: PBMCs. Receptors originate from a man aged 30-40 years in good health and CMV-seronegative.

The V gene is TRBV7-2, the J gene TRBJ1-2; D may be TRBD1 (6 bases). The length of the CDR3 is 11 residues. Trimming took 5 bases from V and 10 from J, leaving 11 bases between them. Germline CDR1 is SGHTA and CDR2 is FQGNSA. The CDR3 DNA sequence: TGTGCCAGCAGCCTTACAGGGTACTACACCTTC. It specifies CASSLTGYYTF.

This clone was seen only once. This chain connects TRBV18 to TRBJ1-1; no firm D call. The germline V and J ends were trimmed by 3 bases and 1 base, with 9 bases remaining between them. Germline V gene data show CDR1 as KGHSH and CDR2 as LQKENI. The CDR3 length is 14 residues. CDR3 bases: TGTGCCAGCTCACCCGGGTTGGAGAACACTGAAGCTTTCTTT. Its translation: CASSPGLENTEAFF.

In its sample, this clone was seen once. The chain uses TRBV5-6 and TRBJ2-7; 11 bases match TRBD2. The trim removed 4 bases at V and 6 bases at J, leaving 3 bases unmatched. This CDR3 region has 13 residues. Germline CDR1 reads SGHDT; CDR2 reads YYEEEE. CDR3 nucleotide sequence: TGTGCCAGCAGCGATCTAGCGGGAGGCGAGCAGTACTTC. Translated, it gives CASSDLAGGEQYF.

In this sample, this clone turned up once. The chain combines TRBV5-1 with TRBJ2-1; TRBD2 is a possible D gene (6 bases). Germline CDR1 is SGHRS and CDR2 is YFSETQ. The CDR3 extends over 12 amino acids. Trimming shortened V by 4 bases and J by 16 bases, and 18 bases separated the two germline ends. CDR3 loop: CASSPLTRVEFF. As DNA, the CDR3 is TGCGCCAGCAGCCCACTGACTAGAGTAGAATTCTTC.

This chain links TRBV7-3 with TRBJ2-7; 8 bases line up with TRBD1. Trimming removed 3 bases from V and 4 bases from J; junction bases left unmatched: 2. This CDR3 has 13 amino acids. Looked up from germline, CDR1 is SGHTA and CDR2 is FQGTGA. The chain's CDR3 is CASSLGQEYEQYF. The CDR3 coding sequence is TGTGCCAGCAGCTTGGGACAGGAGTACGAGCAGTACTTC.

The rearrangement uses TRBV7-3 and TRBJ2-7, with D uncertain. V gave up 1 base and J gave up 0 bases, with 10 bases separating them. The CDR3 extends over 15 amino acids. CDR1 SGHTA and CDR2 FQGTGA come from the germline V gene. For the CDR3, the DNA is TGTGCCAGCAGCTTAAGTGGTGGCAGCTCCTACGAGCAGTACTTC. Its protein is CASSLSGGSSYEQYF.

The CDR3 region has the DNA TGTGCCAGCAAGGAACTAGCGGGGGCCCCGCAGTTCTTC. Translating it yields CASKELAGAPQFF. The rearrangement uses TRBV6-5 and TRBJ2-1, with 11 bases identical to TRBD2. This CDR3 has 13 residues. CDR1 and CDR2 (germline): MNHEY, SVGAGI. The ends lost 7 bases at V and 12 bases at J; junction bases unmatched: 8.

The chain joins TRBV19 to TRBJ1-4; TRBD1 aligns across 9 bases. V gave up 6 bases and J gave up 8 bases; unmatched junction bases: 19. CDR3 length: 18 amino acids. Germline CDR1 LNHDA, CDR2 SQIVND (reference sequence). The CDR3 is CASSRRGTGSNLGEKLFF. CDR3 nucleotides: TGTGCCAGTAGCAGACGAGGGACAGGGAGTAATCTCGGCGAAAAACTGTTTTTT.

Regarding this clone: Germline and junction disagree at one end, which may indicate a read error. Here the CDR3 DNA reads TGTTCCAGCAGCTTAAGTGGGGGCCCCGATGTAGTCTCCTTC. It encodes CSSSLSGGPDVVSF. The genes are TRBV7-9 and TRBJ1-2; TRBD1 might be the D (6 bases). Germline assignment: CDR1 SEHNR and CDR2 FQNEAQ (reference sequence). CDR3 length: 14 amino acids.

This chain connects TRBV18 to TRBJ1-3; 10 bases line up with TRBD1. Germline CDR1 and CDR2: KGHSH and LQKENI. With V trimmed by 4 bases and J by 0 bases, 3 bases remained unmatched. The CDR3 is 16 amino acids. The CDR3 DNA is TGTGCCAGCTCACTGGGACAGGGGAGCTCTGGAAACACCATATATTTT. Its translation: CASSLGQGSSGNTIYF.

This chain joins TRBV5-1 and TRBJ2-3, with 7 bases aligning to TRBD2. CDR3 length equals 14 residues. The germline V gene encodes CDR1 SGHRS and CDR2 YFSETQ. Trimming removed 4 bases from V and 5 bases from J; junction bases left unmatched: 7. The CDR3 region is CASSAGLVRDTQYF. DNA of the CDR3: TGCGCCAGCAGCGCCGGACTAGTCCGAGATACGCAGTATTTT.

This chain uses TRBV28 with TRBJ1-5; 7 bases fit TRBD1. This CDR3 is 14 amino acids long. Germline V gene data show CDR1 as MDHEN and CDR2 as SYDVKM. V dropped 3 bases and J dropped 5; count of bases not matched to a gene: 4. The CDR3 coding sequence is TGTGCCAGCAGTTTGGGACAGTTGGATCAGCCCCAGCATTTT. It yields the protein CASSLGQLDQPQHF.

This clone showed up just a few times. The chain uses TRBV29-1 and TRBJ2-7; D is undetermined. CDR3 size: 13 residues. Deletions cut 4 bases from V and 1 base from J, with 11 bases between. Looked up from germline, CDR1 is SQVTM and CDR2 is ANQGSEA. The CDR3 DNA is TGCAGCGTTGTTTTTCCCCCGTCCTACGAGCAGTACTTC. It encodes CSVVFPPSYEQYF.

This chain connects TRBV9 to TRBJ2-2; a weak D match, TRBD2 (5 bases). Germline CDR1 is SGDLS and CDR2 is YYNGEE. Trimming cost V 2 bases and J 5 bases, with 13 bases left between them. This CDR3 is 15 amino acids long. The DNA of the CDR3 is TGTGCCAGCAGCGTCGGTGCGGGTGAAACCGGGGAGCTGTTTTTT. Translation: CASSVGAGETGELFF.

The J gene is TRBJ1-5, the V gene TRBV6-5, with D maybe TRBD1 (6 bases). CDR1 and CDR2 from the germline V gene are MNHEY and SVGAGI. This CDR3 spans 13 amino acids. V was pared by 4 bases and J by 4 bases, with 8 bases between. Here the CDR3 DNA reads TGTGCCAGCAGTTCCCAGGGGAATCAGCCCCAGCATTTT. It encodes CASSSQGNQPQHF.

The chain combines TRBV5-4 with TRBJ2-7, with D hard to call. The CDR3 runs 13 residues. V lost 4 bases, J lost 4 bases, and 12 bases lay in between. From germline, CDR1 is SGHNT and CDR2 YYREEE (reference sequence). The CDR3 here is CASSPSPLYEQYF. The CDR3 coding sequence is TGTGCCAGCAGCCCCTCTCCCTTGTACGAGCAGTACTTC.

V gene TRBV5-3 combines with J gene TRBJ1-2; no definite D call. Being an ORF, TRBV5-3 has a function that is uncertain. The length of the CDR3 is 13 residues. Trimming shortened V by 0 bases and J by 4 bases, and 7 bases separated the two germline ends. CDR3 protein: CARSLAVSYGYTF. The DNA for the CDR3 is TGTGCCAGAAGCTTGGCGGTGAGCTATGGCTACACCTTC.

The chain is built from TRBV11-2 and TRBJ1-1, with D hard to call. Germline V gene lookup returns CDR1 SGHAT and CDR2 FQNNGV. Trimming cost V 4 bases and J 3 bases, with 9 bases left between them. This CDR3 comprises 13 residues. CDR3 sequence reads: CASSSSGDTEAFF. The CDR3 DNA follows: TGTGCCAGCAGCTCCTCCGGGGACACTGAAGCTTTCTTT.

This rearrangement joins TRBV4-3 to TRBJ2-2, with D possibly being TRBD2 (5 bases). The CDR3 runs to 16 residues. V was clipped by 0 bases and J by 7 bases, with 15 bases between them. Germline CDR1 is LGHNA and CDR2 is YSLEER. As DNA, the CDR3 is TGCGCCAGCAGCCAAGATAGTCGCGGGTGGCGCGGGGAGCTGTTTTTT. This encodes CASSQDSRGWRGELFF.

The rearrangement uses TRBV9 and TRBJ1-1; D not resolved. The CDR3 spans 14 residues. CDR1 SGDLS and CDR2 YYNGEE come from the germline V gene. The V end was cut by 0 bases, the J end by 0 bases, with 6 bases between. CDR3 protein: CASSVGELNTEAFF. CDR3 sequence (DNA): TGTGCCAGCAGCGTAGGAGAGTTGAACACTGAAGCTTTCTTT.

The chain is built from TRBV6-1 and TRBJ2-1, with D perhaps TRBD1 (6 bases). The germline CDR1 and CDR2 sequences are MNHNS and SASEGT. Trimming pared 6 bases from V and 8 bases from J, leaving 14 bases between. The CDR3 is 13 residues long. The CDR3 spells CASSRDTGDEQFF. In DNA form, the CDR3 reads TGTGCCAGCAGCCGGGACACAGGCGATGAGCAGTTCTTC.

CDR3 nucleotide sequence: TGTGCCAGCTCACAGGGACAGGGGACCGATACGCAGTATTTT. Translation gives CASSQGQGTDTQYF. V and J are TRBV18 and TRBJ2-3; 10 positions agree with TRBD1. V lost 4 bases and J lost 6; bases outside the gene matches: 4. CDR3 length: 14 residues. Germline CDR1 reads KGHSH; CDR2 reads LQKENI.

The V and J genes are TRBV11-2 and TRBJ2-1; a possible D gene is TRBD1 (6 bases). V shed 0 bases and J shed 5 bases, with 11 bases lying between them. The CDR3 consists of 15 residues. Germline lookup yields CDR1 SGHAT and CDR2 FQNNGV. CDR3 sequence: CASSLEQGYNNEQFF. The CDR3 bases are TGTGCCAGCAGCTTAGAACAGGGTTATAACAATGAGCAGTTCTTC. The full variable domain, completed using reference TRBV11-2 and TRBJ2-1, is EAGVAQSPRYKIIEKRQSVAFWCNPISGHATLYWYQQILGQGPKLLIQFQNNGVVDDSQLPKDRFSAERLKGVDSTLKIQPAKLEDSAVYLCASSLEQGYNNEQFFGPGTRLTVL.

The chain recombines TRBV6-1 with TRBJ1-5, with D maybe TRBD1 (6 bases). Germline V lookup: CDR1 MNHNS, CDR2 SASEGT. V was pared by 4 bases and J by 9 bases, with 31 bases between. The CDR3 length is 19 residues. The CDR3 reads CASSALKFYRGGTQRPQHF. The CDR3 coding sequence is TGTGCCAGCAGTGCCCTGAAGTTTTATAGGGGGGGGACTCAAAGGCCCCAGCATTTT.

The V gene is TRBV6-5, the J gene TRBJ2-7, with D uncertain. CDR1 is MNHEY, CDR2 SVGAGI, per germline. The CDR3 covers 13 residues. V dropped 6 bases and J dropped 6 bases, with 15 bases sitting between them. CDR3 region: CASSYPPAGEQYF. The DNA of the CDR3 is TGTGCCAGCAGCTACCCCCCGGCAGGCGAGCAGTACTTC.